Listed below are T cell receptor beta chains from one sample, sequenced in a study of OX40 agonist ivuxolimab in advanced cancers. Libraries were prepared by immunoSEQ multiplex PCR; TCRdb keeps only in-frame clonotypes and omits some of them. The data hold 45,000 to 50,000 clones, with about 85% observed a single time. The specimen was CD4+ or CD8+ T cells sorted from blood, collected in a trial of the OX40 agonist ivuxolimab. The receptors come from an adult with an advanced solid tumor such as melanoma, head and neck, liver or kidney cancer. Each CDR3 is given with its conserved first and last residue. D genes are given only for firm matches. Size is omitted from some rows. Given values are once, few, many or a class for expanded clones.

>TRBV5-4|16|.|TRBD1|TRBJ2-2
TGTGCCAGCAGCTCCCAGGGGGCGACGAACACCGGGGAGCTGTTTTTT
CASSSQGATNTGELFF
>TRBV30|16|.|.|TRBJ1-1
TGTGCCGGACCCTGGGATCCTCAAGCGGCCCACACTGAAGCTTTCTTT
CAGPWDPQAAHTEAFF
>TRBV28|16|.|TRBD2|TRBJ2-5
TGTGCCAGCAGTTTATGGGGAGCGGGGGCCCAAGAGACCCAGTACTTC
CASSLWGAGAQETQYF
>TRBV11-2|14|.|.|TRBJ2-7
TGTGCCAGCAGCTTAGTTGGGGGTTCGGGGGAGCAGTACTTC
CASSLVGGSGEQYF
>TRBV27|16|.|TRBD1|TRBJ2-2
TGTGCCAGCAGTCAAACCGCGGGACAGGGAACCGGGGAGCTGTTTTTT
CASSQTAGQGTGELFF
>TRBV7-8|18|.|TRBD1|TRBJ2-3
TGTGCCAGCAGCTTAGCCCCGGGACAGCGACATAACACAGATACGCAGTATTTT
CASSLAPGQRHNTDTQYF
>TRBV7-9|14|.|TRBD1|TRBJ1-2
TGTGCCAGCAGCCTAGGGACAGCCAACTATGGCTACACCTTC
CASSLGTANYGYTF
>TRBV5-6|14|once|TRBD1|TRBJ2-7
TGTGCCAGCAGTTCCGGGACAGGATATCTCGAGCAGTACTTC
CASSSGTGYLEQYF
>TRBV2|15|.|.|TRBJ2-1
TGTGCCAGCAGTGAAGGGAGCACGTCCTACAATGAGCAGTTCTTC
CASSEGSTSYNEQFF
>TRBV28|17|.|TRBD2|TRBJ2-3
TGTGCCAGCAGTTCGTTAGCGGGGGGGCGGAGCACAGATACGCAGTATTTT
CASSSLAGGRSTDTQYF
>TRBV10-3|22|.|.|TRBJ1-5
TGTGCCATCAGTGTGCAGGACTTACGCTCTTTGTTTTTTTCAGATAGCAATCAGCCCCAGCATTTT
CAISVQDLRSLFFSDSNQPQHF
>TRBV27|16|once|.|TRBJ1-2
TGTGCCAGCACCCCCCAGTTTGTAGCCGGGGCCTATGGCTACACCTTC
CASTPQFVAGAYGYTF
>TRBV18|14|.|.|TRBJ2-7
TGTGCCAGCTCCCTTACCAGGACCACGCCGGAGCAGTACTTC
CASSLTRTTPEQYF
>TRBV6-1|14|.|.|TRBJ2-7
TGTGCCAGCAGACACCGGGACGGGACCTACGAGCAGTACTTC
CASRHRDGTYEQYF
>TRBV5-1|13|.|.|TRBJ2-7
TGCGCCAGCAGCTCGGACAGGGAGGGCGAGCAGTACTTC
CASSSDREGEQYF
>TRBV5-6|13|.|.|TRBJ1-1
TGTGCCAGCAGCTTCGTAGAGAACACTGAAGCTTTCTTT
CASSFVENTEAFF
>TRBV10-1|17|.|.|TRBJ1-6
TGCGCCAGCAGTGGCAGGGCATTGTGGGGCTATAATTCACCCCTCCACTTT
CASSGRALWGYNSPLHF
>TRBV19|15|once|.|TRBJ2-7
TGTGCCAGTAAGAAGACAGGGACTAGTCCCTACGAGCAGTACTTC
CASKKTGTSPYEQYF
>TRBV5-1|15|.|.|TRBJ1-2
TGCGCCAGCAGCTTGGCCGCGCCAGGGGATTATGGCTACACCTTC
CASSLAAPGDYGYTF
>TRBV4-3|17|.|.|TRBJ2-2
TGCGCCAGCAGCCAAGGACTTAGTCGCGACGGCACCGGGGAGCTGTTTTTT
CASSQGLSRDGTGELFF
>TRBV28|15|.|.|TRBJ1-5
TGTGCCAGCAATCGGCCGGGGGGGGGCAATCAGCCCCAGCATTTT
CASNRPGGGNQPQHF
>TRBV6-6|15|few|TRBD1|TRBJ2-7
TGTGCCAGCAGTTCTCCCACAGGGGGGACCTACGAGCAGTACTTC
CASSSPTGGTYEQYF
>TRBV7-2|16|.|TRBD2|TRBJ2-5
TGTGCCAGCAGCTTAGGGAGTAGCGGGGGTCAAGAGACCCAGTACTTC
CASSLGSSGGQETQYF
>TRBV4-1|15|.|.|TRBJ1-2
TGCGCCAGCAGCCAAGTTCTCAGGGACCCCCTCGGCTACACCTTC
CASSQVLRDPLGYTF
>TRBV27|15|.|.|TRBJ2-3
TGTGCCAGCAGTCGGCAGGCGAAAAGCACAGATACGCAGTATTTT
CASSRQAKSTDTQYF
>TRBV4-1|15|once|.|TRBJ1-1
TGCGCCAGCAGCCAAGAGGGGGACACGTACACTGAAGCTTTCTTT
CASSQEGDTYTEAFF
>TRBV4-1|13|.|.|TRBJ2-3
TGCGCCAGCCAGAGTCCGTCCACAGATACGCAGTATTTT
CASQSPSTDTQYF
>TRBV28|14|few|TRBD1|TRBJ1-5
TGTGCCAGCAGTTCCGGGACAGGGGCTCAGCCCCAGCATTTT
CASSSGTGAQPQHF
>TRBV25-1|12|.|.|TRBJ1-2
TGTGCCAGCAGTGAATACAGTGAAGGCTACACCTTC
CASSEYSEGYTF
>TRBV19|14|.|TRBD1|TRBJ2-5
TGTGCCAGTAGTATGACAGGGGGCTGGGAGACCCAGTACTTC
CASSMTGGWETQYF
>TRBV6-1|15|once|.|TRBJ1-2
TGTGCCAGCAGTGAAGTTAGCGGACCGAGCTATGGCTACACCTTC
CASSEVSGPSYGYTF
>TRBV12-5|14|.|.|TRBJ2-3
TGTGCTAGTGCAAGGGGGGGGACCACAGATACGCAGTATTTT
CASARGGTTDTQYF
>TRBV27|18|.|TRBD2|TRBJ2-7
TGTGCCAGCAGTCGATTAGCGGGAGGGCCGACACTGGTCTACGAGCAGTACTTC
CASSRLAGGPTLVYEQYF
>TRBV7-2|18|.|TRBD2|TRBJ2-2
TGTGCCAGCAGCGCCCGAATCAGGACGGGAGGCCGATCCGGGGAGCTGTTTTTT
CASSARIRTGGRSGELFF
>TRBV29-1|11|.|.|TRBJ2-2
TGCAGCTGTAGGTTTACCGGGGAGCTGTTTTTT
CSCRFTGELFF
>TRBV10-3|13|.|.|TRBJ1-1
TGTGCCATCAGTGGGGGGGGAGGCACTGAAGCTTTCTTT
CAISGGGGTEAFF
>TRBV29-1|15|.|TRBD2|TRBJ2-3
TGCAGCGTTGGGGGAGGGACTAGTATCACAGATACGCAGTATTTT
CSVGGGTSITDTQYF
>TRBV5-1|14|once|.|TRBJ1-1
TGCGCCAGCAGCTTGGAAGCGGTGAACACTGAAGCTTTCTTT
CASSLEAVNTEAFF
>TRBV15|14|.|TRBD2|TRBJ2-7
TGTGCCACCAGCAGAGATCGGGGGGACTACGAGCAGTACTTC
CATSRDRGDYEQYF
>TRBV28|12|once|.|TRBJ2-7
TGTGCCAGCAGTTTGGGTTTTTACGAGCAGTACTTC
CASSLGFYEQYF
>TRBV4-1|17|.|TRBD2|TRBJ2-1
TGCGCCAGCAGCCTCCTTTCGCGCGGGAGGACTTACAATGAGCAGTTCTTC
CASSLLSRGRTYNEQFF
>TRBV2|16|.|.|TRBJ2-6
TGTGCCAGCAGCTCCTACATGACCACAGGGGCCAACGTCCTGACTTTC
CASSSYMTTGANVLTF
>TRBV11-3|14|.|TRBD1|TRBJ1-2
TGTGCCAGCAGCCCGGGACAGGGGAAATATGGCTACACCTTC
CASSPGQGKYGYTF
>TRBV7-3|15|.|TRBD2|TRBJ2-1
TGTGCCAGCAGCTTAAGCGGGGGTTCGGGCAATGAGCAGTTCTTC
CASSLSGGSGNEQFF
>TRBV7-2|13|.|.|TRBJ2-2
TGTGCCAGCACCGGGCCGAACACCGGGGAGCTGTTTTTT
CASTGPNTGELFF
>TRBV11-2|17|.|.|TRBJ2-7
TGTGCCAGCAGCTTACGTATTGACAGGATCAGCTCCTACGAGCAGTACTTC
CASSLRIDRISSYEQYF
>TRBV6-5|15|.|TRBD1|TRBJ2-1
TGTGCCAGCAGTACCCCCGGGACAGGGGTTAGTGAGCAGTTCTTC
CASSTPGTGVSEQFF
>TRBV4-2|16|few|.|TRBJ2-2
TGTGCCAGCAGCCAGCCCGTAGCGGCGAACACCGGGGAGCTGTTTTTT
CASSQPVAANTGELFF
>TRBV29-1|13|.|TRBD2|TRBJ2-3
TGCAGCGTTGGTCGGGGGAGGGCAGATACGCAGTATTTT
CSVGRGRADTQYF
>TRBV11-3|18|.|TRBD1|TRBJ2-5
TGTGCCAGCAGCTTTGAAGCCGGGACAGCGACGTACCAAGAGACCCAGTACTTC
CASSFEAGTATYQETQYF
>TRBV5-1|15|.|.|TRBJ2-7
TGCGCCAGCAGCATCCTAGGTGCGTCCAACACCGAGCAGTACTTC
CASSILGASNTEQYF
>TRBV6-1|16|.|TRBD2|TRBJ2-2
TGTGCCAGCAGTGGACTAGCGGGGGCGAACACCGGGGAGCTGTTTTTT
CASSGLAGANTGELFF
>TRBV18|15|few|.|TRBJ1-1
TGTGCCAGCTCACAAGAACAGGGCGCGAGTGCTGAAGCTTTCTTT
CASSQEQGASAEAFF
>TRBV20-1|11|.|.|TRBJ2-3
TGCAGTGCTAGGAGATCAGATACGCAGTATTTT
CSARRSDTQYF
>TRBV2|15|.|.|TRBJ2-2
TGTGCCAGCAAAATCAGGGGCCTTAACACCGGGGAGCTGTTTTTT
CASKIRGLNTGELFF
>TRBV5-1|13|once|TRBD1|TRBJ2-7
TGCGCCAGCAGCCAGACAGGGATCTACGAGCAGTACTTC
CASSQTGIYEQYF
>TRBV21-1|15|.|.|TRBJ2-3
TGTGCCAGCAGCAACCTAGCGGGACCCACAGATACGCAGTATTTT
CASSNLAGPTDTQYF
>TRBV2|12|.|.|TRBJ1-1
TGTGCTAAACAAACCGGGCCGGATGAAGCTTTCTTT
CAKQTGPDEAFF
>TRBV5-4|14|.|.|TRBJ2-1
TGTGCCAGCAGCGGGACGGGGGGCGACAATGAGCAGTTCTTC
CASSGTGGDNEQFF